The TCR beta chain described here comes from a study of blood T cell repertoires in COVID-19. Study-level background: Donors in the United States, Italy and Spain gave samples during acute or convalescent COVID-19. Sample material is recorded as cDNA or gDNA derived from T cells, B-cell-depleted T cells, or PBMCs.

Sequencing was performed with immunoSEQ multiplex PCR; in TCRdb, only in-frame clones are kept and a portion is missing. The table lists about 98,000 clones, about nine tenths of them singletons. The CDR3 runs to 14 residues. Looked up from germline, CDR1 is WSHSY and CDR2 is SAAADI. Trimming cost V 5 bases and J 9 bases, with 19 bases left between them. V is TRBV10-2 and J is TRBJ1-1; tentatively, D is TRBD1 (6 bases). The TCR sequence derives from a man younger than 35 with acute or convalescent COVID-19. Sequencing input: peripheral blood. The CDR3: CASSPDPTGSKAFF. The CDR3 coding sequence is TGCGCCAGCAGTCCTGACCCTACAGGGAGTAAAGCTTTCTTT.